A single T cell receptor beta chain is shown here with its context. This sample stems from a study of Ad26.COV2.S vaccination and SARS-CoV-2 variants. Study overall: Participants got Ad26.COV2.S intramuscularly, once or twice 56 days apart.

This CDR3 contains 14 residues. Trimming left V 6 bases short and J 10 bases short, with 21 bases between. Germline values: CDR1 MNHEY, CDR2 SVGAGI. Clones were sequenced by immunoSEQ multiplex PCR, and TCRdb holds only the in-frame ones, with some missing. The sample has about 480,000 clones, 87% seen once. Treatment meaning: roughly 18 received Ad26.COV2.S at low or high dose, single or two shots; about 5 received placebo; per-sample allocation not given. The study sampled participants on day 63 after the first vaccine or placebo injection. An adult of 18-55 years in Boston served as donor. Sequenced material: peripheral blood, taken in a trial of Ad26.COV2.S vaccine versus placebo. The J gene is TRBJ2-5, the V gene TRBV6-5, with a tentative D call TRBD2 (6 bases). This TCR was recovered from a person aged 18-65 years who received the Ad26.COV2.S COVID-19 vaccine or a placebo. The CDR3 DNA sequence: TGTGCCAGCAGGGACGACGTAGCGGTCCGCAGCCAGTACTTC. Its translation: CASRDDVAVRSQYF.